These T cell receptor beta chains were read from a single sample in a study of blood T cell repertoires in COVID-19. Produced via immunoSEQ multiplex PCR; TCRdb's table is partial and in-frame only. The data show 60,000 to 85,000 clones, roughly 85% seen once. Input material: peripheral blood. These receptors came from a man between 60 and 75 years old with COVID-19, enrolled during active disease. CDR3s include the opening cysteine and the closing phenylalanine or tryptophan. A D gene is named only where the DNA matches it firmly. Expanded clones are given a class, and other clones once, few, many or no size at all.

d_call	clone_size	v_call	j_call	cdr3_aa	cdr3_nt
.	once	TRBV5-1	TRBJ1-1	CASSPLASMNTEAFF	TGCGCCAGCAGCCCCCTAGCATCCATGAACACTGAAGCTTTCTTT
TRBD1	few	TRBV28	TRBJ2-1	CASSSWRPGQGNSYNEQFF	TGTGCCAGCAGTTCATGGCGACCGGGACAGGGAAACTCCTACAATGAGCAGTTCTTC
.	.	TRBV7-9	TRBJ2-7	CAMSYEQYF	TGTGCCATGAGCTACGAGCAGTACTTC
.	.	TRBV2	TRBJ1-4	CASSPSRVTNEKLFF	TGTGCCAGCAGCCCATCTCGGGTAACTAATGAAAAACTGTTTTTT
.	.	TRBV7-3	TRBJ2-3	CASSLKAGPDTQYF	TGTGCCAGCAGCTTAAAGGCAGGGCCAGATACGCAGTATTTT
TRBD2	.	TRBV6-1	TRBJ2-3	CASSETGLAGADTQYF	TGTGCCAGCAGTGAAACAGGACTAGCGGGAGCAGATACGCAGTATTTT
.	.	TRBV5-6	TRBJ2-2	CASTITANTGELFF	TGTGCCAGCACCATAACAGCGAACACCGGGGAGCTGTTTTTT
.	.	TRBV3-1/TRBV3-2	TRBJ2-1	CASSTLGVQFF	TGTGCCAGCAGCACGTTAGGGGTGCAGTTCTTC
TRBD1	.	TRBV5-4	TRBJ1-2	CASSPGTGSYGYTF	TGTGCCAGCAGCCCCGGGACAGGCAGCTATGGCTACACCTTC
.	.	TRBV11-1	TRBJ2-3	CASSLGLGAHTQYF	TGTGCCAGCAGCTTGGGTCTTGGGGCACATACGCAGTATTTT
TRBD1	.	TRBV5-4	TRBJ2-1	CASSSPGQGADEQFF	TGTGCCAGCAGCTCACCGGGACAGGGGGCCGATGAGCAGTTCTTC
TRBD1	.	TRBV11-2	TRBJ1-1	CASSLGQGAPTEAFF	TGTGCCAGCAGCTTAGGACAGGGGGCGCCCACTGAAGCTTTCTTT
.	.	TRBV6-5	TRBJ2-2	CASSLQENTGELFF	TGTGCCAGCAGTTTACAGGAAAACACCGGGGAGCTGTTTTTT
.	.	TRBV3-1/TRBV3-2	TRBJ2-5	CASSRDFQETQYF	TGTGCCAGCAGCCGGGACTTTCAAGAGACCCAGTACTTC
.	.	TRBV28	TRBJ1-2	CASSTQGTNNYGYTF	TGTGCCAGCAGCACCCAGGGGACTAATAACTATGGCTACACCTTC
.	.	TRBV2	TRBJ1-1	CASKPDRSGEAFF	TGTGCCAGCAAGCCGGATCGGAGTGGTGAAGCTTTCTTT
.	once	TRBV3-1/TRBV3-2	TRBJ1-1	CASSQVAGITEAFF	TGTGCCAGCAGCCAAGTCGCAGGGATCACTGAAGCTTTCTTT
.	.	TRBV27	TRBJ1-5	CARQSNQPQHF	TGTGCCAGACAGAGCAATCAGCCCCAGCATTTT
.	.	TRBV5-1	TRBJ1-3	CASREGTGVSGNTIYF	TGCGCCAGCAGGGAGGGGACGGGGGTATCTGGAAACACCATATATTTT
.	.	TRBV27	TRBJ1-1	CASSLRQRNTEAFF	TGTGCCAGCAGTTTAAGGCAGCGGAACACTGAAGCTTTCTTT
.	few	TRBV5-1	TRBJ2-1	CASSLVPGVRYNEQFF	TGCGCCAGCAGCTTGGTCCCAGGGGTTCGCTACAATGAGCAGTTCTTC
TRBD2	.	TRBV3-1/TRBV3-2	TRBJ2-5	CASSHERGLSGRSETQYF	TGTGCCAGCAGCCACGAAAGAGGGCTTAGCGGGAGGTCCGAGACCCAGTACTTC
TRBD1	.	TRBV10-3	TRBJ1-3	CAISPGQASGNTIYF	TGTGCCATCTCCCCGGGACAGGCGTCTGGAAACACCATATATTTT
TRBD2	.	TRBV7-3	TRBJ2-1	CASSGSSGELYNEQFF	TGTGCCAGCAGCGGCTCTAGCGGGGAGCTCTACAATGAGCAGTTCTTC
.	.	TRBV19	TRBJ2-2	CASSEQRLLTGELFF	TGTGCCAGTAGTGAACAGCGGCTACTCACCGGGGAGCTGTTTTTT
TRBD2	.	TRBV5-6	TRBJ2-5	CASSLPGLEQGHQETQYF	TGTGCCAGCAGTCTACCGGGACTAGAACAGGGCCACCAAGAGACCCAGTACTTC
TRBD2	.	TRBV7-3	TRBJ2-5	CASSPAGLAFQETQYF	TGTGCCAGCAGTCCGGCCGGACTAGCGTTTCAAGAGACCCAGTACTTC
TRBD2	.	TRBV5-1	TRBJ2-5	CASSFGLAEQETQYF	TGCGCCAGCAGCTTCGGACTAGCGGAACAAGAGACCCAGTACTTC
TRBD2	once	TRBV7-9	TRBJ2-3	CASSLAGGPITDTQYF	TGTGCCAGCAGTTTAGCGGGGGGGCCCATCACAGATACGCAGTATTTT
.	.	TRBV19	TRBJ1-1	CASSDLVGGTEAFF	TGTGCCAGTAGTGACCTGGTGGGGGGCACTGAAGCTTTCTTT
.	few	TRBV2	TRBJ1-1	CASIPQGRTEAFF	TGTGCCAGCATCCCTCAGGGGCGGACTGAAGCTTTCTTT
.	.	TRBV4-2	TRBJ1-5	CASSQAQVGQPQHF	TGTGCCAGCAGCCAAGCCCAGGTGGGTCAGCCCCAGCATTTT
TRBD2	.	TRBV24-1	TRBJ2-1	CATGLAGYNEQFF	TGTGCCACCGGACTAGCGGGTTACAATGAGCAGTTCTTC
TRBD2	.	TRBV5-1	TRBJ2-2	CASSPGLAGGIGELFF	TGCGCCAGCAGCCCAGGACTAGCGGGGGGGATCGGGGAGCTGTTTTTT
.	.	TRBV5-1	TRBJ2-5	CASSPTSYGQETQYF	TGCGCCAGCAGCCCAACTAGCTACGGTCAAGAGACCCAGTACTTC
.	once	TRBV5-1	TRBJ1-3	CASRGAGLDGNTIYF	TGCGCCAGCAGAGGAGCAGGGCTTGATGGAAACACCATATATTTT
.	.	TRBV11-3	TRBJ2-6	CASSLGQGSGANVLTF	TGTGCCAGCAGCTTAGGTCAGGGGTCTGGGGCCAACGTCCTGACTTTC
.	once	TRBV5-4	TRBJ1-1	CASSQPGTLNTEAFF	TGTGCCAGCAGCCAACCCGGGACACTGAACACTGAAGCTTTCTTT
.	.	TRBV5-1	TRBJ2-7	CASSLQGTSLEEQYF	TGCGCCAGCAGCTTGCAGGGGACGAGCCTTGAAGAGCAGTACTTC
TRBD1	.	TRBV19	TRBJ2-3	CAIGQGVTDTQYF	TGTGCCATCGGACAGGGAGTCACAGATACGCAGTATTTT
TRBD2	.	TRBV7-2	TRBJ2-7	CASSSFRLAGGYEQYF	TGTGCCAGCAGCTCGTTCCGACTAGCGGGGGGGTACGAGCAGTACTTC
.	.	TRBV7-2	TRBJ2-1	CASSLGTGSYNEQFF	TGTGCCAGCAGCTTAGGAACGGGCTCCTACAATGAGCAGTTCTTC
TRBD1	.	TRBV6-5	TRBJ1-1	CASRSGTGVTEAFF	TGTGCCAGCAGGTCCGGGACAGGGGTTACTGAAGCTTTCTTT
.	.	TRBV29-1	TRBJ1-1	CSVEQMNTEAFF	TGCAGCGTTGAACAGATGAACACTGAAGCTTTCTTT